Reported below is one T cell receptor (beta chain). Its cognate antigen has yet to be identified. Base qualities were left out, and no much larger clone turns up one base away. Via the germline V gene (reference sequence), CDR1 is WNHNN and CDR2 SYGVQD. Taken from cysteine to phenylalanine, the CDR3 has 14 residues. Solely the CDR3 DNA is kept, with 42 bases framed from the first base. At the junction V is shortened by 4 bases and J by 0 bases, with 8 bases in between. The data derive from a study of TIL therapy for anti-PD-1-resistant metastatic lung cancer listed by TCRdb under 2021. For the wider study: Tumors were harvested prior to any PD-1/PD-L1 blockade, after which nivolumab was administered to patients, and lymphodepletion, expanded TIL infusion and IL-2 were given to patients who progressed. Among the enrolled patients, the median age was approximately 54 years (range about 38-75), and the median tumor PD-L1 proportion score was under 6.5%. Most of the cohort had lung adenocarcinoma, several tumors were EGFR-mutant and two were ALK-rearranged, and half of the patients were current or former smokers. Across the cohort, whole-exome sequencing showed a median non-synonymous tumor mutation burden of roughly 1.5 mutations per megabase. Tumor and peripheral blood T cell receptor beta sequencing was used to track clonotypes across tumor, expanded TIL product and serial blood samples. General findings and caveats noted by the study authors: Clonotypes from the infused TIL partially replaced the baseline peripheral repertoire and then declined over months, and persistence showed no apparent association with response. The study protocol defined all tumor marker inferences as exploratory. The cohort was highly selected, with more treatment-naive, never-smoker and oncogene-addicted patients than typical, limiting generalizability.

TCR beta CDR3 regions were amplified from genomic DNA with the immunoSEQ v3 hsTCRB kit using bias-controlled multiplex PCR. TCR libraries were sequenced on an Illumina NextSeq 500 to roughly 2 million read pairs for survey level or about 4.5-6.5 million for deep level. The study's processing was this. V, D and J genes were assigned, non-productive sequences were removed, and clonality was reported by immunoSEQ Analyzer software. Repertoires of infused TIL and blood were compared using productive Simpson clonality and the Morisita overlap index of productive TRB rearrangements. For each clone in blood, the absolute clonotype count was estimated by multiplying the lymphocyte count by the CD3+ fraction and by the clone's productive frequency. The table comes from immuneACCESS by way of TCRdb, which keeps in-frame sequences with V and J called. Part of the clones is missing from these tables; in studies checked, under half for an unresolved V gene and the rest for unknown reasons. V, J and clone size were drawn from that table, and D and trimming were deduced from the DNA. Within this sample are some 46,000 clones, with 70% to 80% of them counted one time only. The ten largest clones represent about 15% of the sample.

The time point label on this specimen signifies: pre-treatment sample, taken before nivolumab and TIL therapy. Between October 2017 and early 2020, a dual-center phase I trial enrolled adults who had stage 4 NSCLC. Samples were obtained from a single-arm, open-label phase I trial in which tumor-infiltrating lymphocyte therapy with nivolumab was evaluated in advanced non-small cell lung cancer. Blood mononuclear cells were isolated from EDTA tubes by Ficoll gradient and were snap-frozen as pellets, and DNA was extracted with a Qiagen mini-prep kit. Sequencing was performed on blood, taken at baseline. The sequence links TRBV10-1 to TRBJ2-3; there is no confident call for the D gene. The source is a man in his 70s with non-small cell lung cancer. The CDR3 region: CASSGPASTDTQYF. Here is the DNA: TGCGCCAGCAGTGGTCCGGCTAGCACAGATACGCAGTATTTT.